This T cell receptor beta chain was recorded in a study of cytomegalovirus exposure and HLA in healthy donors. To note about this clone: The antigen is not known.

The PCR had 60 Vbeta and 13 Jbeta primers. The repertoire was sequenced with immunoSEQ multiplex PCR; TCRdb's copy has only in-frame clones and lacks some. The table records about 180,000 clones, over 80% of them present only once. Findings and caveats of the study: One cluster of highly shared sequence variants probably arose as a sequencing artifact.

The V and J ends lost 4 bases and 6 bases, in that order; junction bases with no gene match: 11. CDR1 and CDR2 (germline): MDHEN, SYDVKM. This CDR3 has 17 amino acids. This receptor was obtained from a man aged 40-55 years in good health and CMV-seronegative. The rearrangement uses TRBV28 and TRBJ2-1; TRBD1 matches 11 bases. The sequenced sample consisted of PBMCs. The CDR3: CASSSPRTGGAFNEQFF. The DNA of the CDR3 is TGTGCCAGCAGTTCCCCCCGGACAGGGGGCGCGTTCAATGAGCAGTTCTTC.